A selection of T cell receptor beta chains follows, all from one sample in a study of T cell responses to AZD1222 COVID-19 vaccine. Generated by immunoSEQ multiplex PCR, the TCRdb table keeps only in-frame clones and is missing some. The sample includes roughly 100,000 clones, approximately 91% of them seen just once. The sequencing here drew on peripheral blood, taken on day 0 of AZD1222 vaccination. These receptors were taken from an adult in good health. The CDR3 runs from the conserved cysteine through the conserved F or W. The order of the fields is J gene, CDR3 length, V gene, CDR3 protein.

J: TRBJ2-1
length: 13
V: TRBV5-1
CDR3: CASRHPFGNEQFF

J: TRBJ2-4
length: 15
V: TRBV4-2
CDR3: CASSQEYDRKGIQYF

J: TRBJ1-1
length: 16
V: TRBV27
CDR3: CASSPHLPSQNPEAFF

J: TRBJ2-3
length: 14
V: TRBV5-1
CDR3: CASREGQITDTQYF

J: TRBJ1-2
length: 13
V: TRBV6-5
CDR3: CASSYKGLYGYTF

J: TRBJ2-3
length: 14
V: TRBV27
CDR3: CASSISPGSDTQYF

J: TRBJ1-4
length: 13
V: TRBV12-3/TRBV12-4
CDR3: CASKRGAGEKLFF

J: TRBJ2-5
length: 14
V: TRBV6-5
CDR3: CASSPDRGRETQYF

J: TRBJ1-5
length: 12
V: TRBV12-3/TRBV12-4
CDR3: CASTSGWQPQHF

J: TRBJ1-2
length: 14
V: TRBV6-2/TRBV6-3
CDR3: CASSFGQGRYGYTF

J: TRBJ1-5
length: 14
V: TRBV3-1/TRBV3-2
CDR3: CASSSTGGGQPQHF

J: TRBJ2-1
length: 14
V: TRBV11-3
CDR3: CASSLTGSSNEQFF

J: TRBJ2-1
length: 14
V: TRBV6-5
CDR3: CASRPVAEQGEKFF

J: TRBJ1-6
length: 14
V: TRBV6-5
CDR3: CASSYAGLYSPLHF

J: TRBJ2-7
length: 14
V: TRBV19
CDR3: CASSIAGKDYEQYF

J: TRBJ2-7
length: 16
V: TRBV3-1/TRBV3-2
CDR3: CASSQDWTSGGYEQYF

J: TRBJ1-2
length: 15
V: TRBV5-1
CDR3: CASSPGWGGNYGYTF

J: TRBJ1-5
length: 15
V: TRBV27
CDR3: CASSLGGQGGQPQHF

J: TRBJ2-5
length: 11
V: TRBV2
CDR3: CASSPKETQYF

J: TRBJ2-3
length: 15
V: TRBV6-2/TRBV6-3
CDR3: CASSYSSGTGDTQYF

J: TRBJ1-1
length: 13
V: TRBV7-6
CDR3: CASSMGQGAYAFF

J: TRBJ1-1
length: 12
V: TRBV2
CDR3: CASSRGDTEAFF

J: TRBJ2-7
length: 11
V: TRBV6-5
CDR3: CASRYSYEQYF

J: TRBJ2-1
length: 12
V: TRBV12-3/TRBV12-4
CDR3: CASRQISNEQFF

J: TRBJ2-2
length: 15
V: TRBV9
CDR3: CASSADLSYTGELFF

J: TRBJ1-1
length: 14
V: TRBV6-5
CDR3: CASHRTGQNTEAFF